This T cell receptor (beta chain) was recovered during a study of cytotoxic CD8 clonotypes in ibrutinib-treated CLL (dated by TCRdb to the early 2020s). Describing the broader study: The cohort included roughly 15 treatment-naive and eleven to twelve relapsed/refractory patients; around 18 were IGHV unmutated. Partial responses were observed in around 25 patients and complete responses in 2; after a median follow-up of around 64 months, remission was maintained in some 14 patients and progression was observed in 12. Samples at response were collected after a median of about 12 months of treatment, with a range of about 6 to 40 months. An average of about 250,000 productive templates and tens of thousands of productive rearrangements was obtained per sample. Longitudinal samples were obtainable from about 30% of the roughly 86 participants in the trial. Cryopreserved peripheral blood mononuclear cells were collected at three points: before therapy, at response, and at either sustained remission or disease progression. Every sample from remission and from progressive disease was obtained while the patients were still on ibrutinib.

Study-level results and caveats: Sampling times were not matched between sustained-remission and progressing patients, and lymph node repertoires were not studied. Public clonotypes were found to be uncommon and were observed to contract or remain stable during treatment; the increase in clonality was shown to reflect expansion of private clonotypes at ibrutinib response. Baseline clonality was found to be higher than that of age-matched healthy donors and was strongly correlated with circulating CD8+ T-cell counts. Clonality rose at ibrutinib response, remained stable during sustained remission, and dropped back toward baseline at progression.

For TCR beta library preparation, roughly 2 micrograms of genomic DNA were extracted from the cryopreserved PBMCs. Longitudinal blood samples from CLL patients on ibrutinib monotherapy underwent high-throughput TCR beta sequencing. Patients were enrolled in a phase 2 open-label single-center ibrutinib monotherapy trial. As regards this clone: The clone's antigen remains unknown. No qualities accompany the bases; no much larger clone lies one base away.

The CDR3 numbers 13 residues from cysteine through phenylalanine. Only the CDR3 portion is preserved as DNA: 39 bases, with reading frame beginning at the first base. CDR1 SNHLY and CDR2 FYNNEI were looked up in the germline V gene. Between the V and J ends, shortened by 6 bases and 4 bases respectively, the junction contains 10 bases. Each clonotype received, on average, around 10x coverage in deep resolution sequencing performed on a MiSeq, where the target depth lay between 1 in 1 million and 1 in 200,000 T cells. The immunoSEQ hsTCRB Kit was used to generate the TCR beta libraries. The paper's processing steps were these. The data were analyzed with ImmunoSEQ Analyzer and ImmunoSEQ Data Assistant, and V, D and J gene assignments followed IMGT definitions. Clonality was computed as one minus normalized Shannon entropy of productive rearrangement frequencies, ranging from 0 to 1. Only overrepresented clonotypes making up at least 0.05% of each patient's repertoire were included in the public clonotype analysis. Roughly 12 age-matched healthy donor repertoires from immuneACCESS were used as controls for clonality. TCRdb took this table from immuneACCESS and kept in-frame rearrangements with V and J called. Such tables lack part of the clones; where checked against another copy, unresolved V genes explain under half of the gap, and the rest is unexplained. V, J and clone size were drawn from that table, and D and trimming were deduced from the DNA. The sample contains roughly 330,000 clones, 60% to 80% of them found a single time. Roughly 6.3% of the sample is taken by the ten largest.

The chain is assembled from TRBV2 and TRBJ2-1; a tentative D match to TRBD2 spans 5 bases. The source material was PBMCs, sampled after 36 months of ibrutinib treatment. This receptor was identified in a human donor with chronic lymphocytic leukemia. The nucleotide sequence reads TGTGCCAGCAGGCCCAGCGGTTACAATGAGCAGTTCTTC. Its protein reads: CASRPSGYNEQFF.